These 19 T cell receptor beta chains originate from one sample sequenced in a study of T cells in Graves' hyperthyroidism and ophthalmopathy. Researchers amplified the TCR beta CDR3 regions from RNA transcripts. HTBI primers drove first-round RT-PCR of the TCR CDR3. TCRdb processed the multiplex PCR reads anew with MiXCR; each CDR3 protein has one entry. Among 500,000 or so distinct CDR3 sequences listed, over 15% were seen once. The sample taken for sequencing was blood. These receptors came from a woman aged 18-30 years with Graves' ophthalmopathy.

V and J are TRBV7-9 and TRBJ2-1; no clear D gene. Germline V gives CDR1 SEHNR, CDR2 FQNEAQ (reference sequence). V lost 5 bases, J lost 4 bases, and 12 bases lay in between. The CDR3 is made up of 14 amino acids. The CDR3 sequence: CASSPSRRYNEQFF. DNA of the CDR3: TGTGCCAGCAGCCCGTCCCGCCGTTACAATGAGCAGTTCTTC.

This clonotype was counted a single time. DNA of the CDR3: TGTGCCAGCAGCCAAAAAATCCCCGGCAGGGCGCATTCACCCCTCCACTTT. It is translated as CASSQKIPGRAHSPLHF. The chain couples TRBV3-1 to TRBJ1-6; D perhaps matches TRBD1 (5 bases). The germline gives CDR1 LGHDT, CDR2 YNNKEL (reference sequence). V was trimmed by 2 bases and J by 8 bases, leaving 19 bases between them. The CDR3 extends over 17 amino acids.

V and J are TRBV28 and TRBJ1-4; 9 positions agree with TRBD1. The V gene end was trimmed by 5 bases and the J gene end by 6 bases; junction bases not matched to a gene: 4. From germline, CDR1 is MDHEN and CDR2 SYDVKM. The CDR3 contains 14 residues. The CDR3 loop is CASSTDRGDEKLFF. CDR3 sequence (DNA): TGTGCCAGCAGTACGGACAGGGGTGATGAAAAACTGTTTTTT.

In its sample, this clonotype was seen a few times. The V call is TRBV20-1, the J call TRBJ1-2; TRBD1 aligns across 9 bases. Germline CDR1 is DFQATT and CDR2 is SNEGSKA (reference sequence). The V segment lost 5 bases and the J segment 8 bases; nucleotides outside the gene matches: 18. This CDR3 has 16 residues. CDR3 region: CSALPGQGRASSGYTF. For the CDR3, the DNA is TGCAGTGCTTTACCGGGACAGGGAAGAGCGTCTAGCGGCTACACCTTC.

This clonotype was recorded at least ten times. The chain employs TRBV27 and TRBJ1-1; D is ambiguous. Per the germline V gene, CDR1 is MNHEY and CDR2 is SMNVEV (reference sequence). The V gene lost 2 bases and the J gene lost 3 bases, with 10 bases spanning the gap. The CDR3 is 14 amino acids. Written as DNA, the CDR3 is TGTGCCAGCAGTTTAAGGGTAATCGACACTGAAGCTTTCTTT. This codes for CASSLRVIDTEAFF.

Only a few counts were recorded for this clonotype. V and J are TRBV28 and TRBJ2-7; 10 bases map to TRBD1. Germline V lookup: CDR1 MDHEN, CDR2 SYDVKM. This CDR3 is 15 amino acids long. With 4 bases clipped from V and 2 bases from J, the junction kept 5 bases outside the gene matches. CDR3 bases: TGTGCCAGCAGTTCCTGGACAGGGGGGACCTACGAGCAGTACTTC. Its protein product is CASSSWTGGTYEQYF. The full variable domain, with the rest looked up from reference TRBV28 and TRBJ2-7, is DVKVTQSSRYLVKRTGEKVFLECVQDMDHENMFWYRQDPGLGLRLIYFSYDVKMKEKGDIPEGYSVSREKKERFSLILESASTNQTSMYLCASSSWTGGTYEQYFGPGTRLTVT.

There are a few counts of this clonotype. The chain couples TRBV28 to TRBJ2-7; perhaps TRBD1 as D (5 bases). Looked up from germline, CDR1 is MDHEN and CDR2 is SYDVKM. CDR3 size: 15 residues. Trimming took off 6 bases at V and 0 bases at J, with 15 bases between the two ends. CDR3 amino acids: CASSQGSLYSYEQYF. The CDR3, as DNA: TGTGCCAGCAGCCAGGGAAGCCTCTACTCCTACGAGCAGTACTTC.

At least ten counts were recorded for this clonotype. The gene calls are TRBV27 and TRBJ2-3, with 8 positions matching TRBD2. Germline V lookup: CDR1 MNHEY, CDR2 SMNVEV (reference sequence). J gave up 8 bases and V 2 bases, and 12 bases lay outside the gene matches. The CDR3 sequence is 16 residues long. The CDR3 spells CASSLIASGPRGTQYF. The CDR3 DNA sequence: TGTGCCAGCAGTTTAATCGCTAGCGGGCCTCGAGGTACGCAGTATTTT.

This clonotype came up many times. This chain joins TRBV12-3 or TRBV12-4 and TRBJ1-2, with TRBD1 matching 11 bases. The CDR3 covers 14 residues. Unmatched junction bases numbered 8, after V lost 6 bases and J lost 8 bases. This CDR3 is CASSLGQGALGYTF. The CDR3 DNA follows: TGTGCCAGCAGCCTAGGACAGGGGGCATTGGGCTACACCTTC.

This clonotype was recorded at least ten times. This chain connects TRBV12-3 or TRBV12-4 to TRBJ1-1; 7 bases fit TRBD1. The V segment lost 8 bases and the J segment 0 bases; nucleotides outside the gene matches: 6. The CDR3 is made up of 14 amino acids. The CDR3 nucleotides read TGTGCCAGCCTCCAGGGACAGCTGAACACTGAAGCTTTCTTT. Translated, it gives CASLQGQLNTEAFF.

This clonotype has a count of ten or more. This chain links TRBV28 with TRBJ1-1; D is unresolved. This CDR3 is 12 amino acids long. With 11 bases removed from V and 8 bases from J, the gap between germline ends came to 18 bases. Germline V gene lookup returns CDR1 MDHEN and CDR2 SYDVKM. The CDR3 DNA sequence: TGTGCCGCCGCTAGTCTCCCGGGCGAAGCTTTCTTT. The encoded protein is CAAASLPGEAFF.

CDR3 sequence: CASSYRAGADNSPLHF. The CDR3 nucleotides are TGTGCCAGCAGTTACCGCGCAGGGGCGGACAATTCACCCCTCCACTTT. The genes are TRBV6-5 and TRBJ1-6; TRBD1 is a possible D gene (6 bases). Germline V gives CDR1 MNHEY, CDR2 SVGAGI. The germline V and J ends were trimmed by 2 bases and 7 bases, with 15 bases remaining between them. The CDR3 has 16 amino acids.

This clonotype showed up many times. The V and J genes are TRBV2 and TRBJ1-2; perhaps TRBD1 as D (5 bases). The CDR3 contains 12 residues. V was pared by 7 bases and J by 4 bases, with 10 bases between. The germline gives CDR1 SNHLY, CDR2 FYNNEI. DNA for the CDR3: TGTGCCAGCAATGAGGGGAGCTATGGCTACACCTTC. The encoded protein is CASNEGSYGYTF.

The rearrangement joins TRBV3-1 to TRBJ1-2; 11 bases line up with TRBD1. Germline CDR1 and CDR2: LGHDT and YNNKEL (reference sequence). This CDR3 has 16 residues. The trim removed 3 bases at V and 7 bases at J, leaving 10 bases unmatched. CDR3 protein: CASSHTGQGAIGGYTF. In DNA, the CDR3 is TGTGCCAGCAGCCACACCGGACAGGGGGCGATCGGTGGCTACACCTTC.

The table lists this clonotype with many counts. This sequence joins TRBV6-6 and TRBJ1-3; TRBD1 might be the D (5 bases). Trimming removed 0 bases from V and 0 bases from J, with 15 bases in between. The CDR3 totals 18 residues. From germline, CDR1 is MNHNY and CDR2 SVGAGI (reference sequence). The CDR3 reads CASSYSGPGMSSGNTIYF. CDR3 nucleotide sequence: TGTGCCAGCAGTTACTCGGGGCCAGGGATGAGCTCTGGAAACACCATATATTTT.

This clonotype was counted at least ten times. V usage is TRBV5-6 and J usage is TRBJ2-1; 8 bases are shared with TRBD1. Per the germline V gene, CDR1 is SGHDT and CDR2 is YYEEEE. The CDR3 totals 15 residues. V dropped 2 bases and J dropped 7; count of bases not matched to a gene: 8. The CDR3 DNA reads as TGTGCCAGCAGCTTTGCGACAGGGGATGATAATGAGCAGTTCTTC. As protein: CASSFATGDDNEQFF.

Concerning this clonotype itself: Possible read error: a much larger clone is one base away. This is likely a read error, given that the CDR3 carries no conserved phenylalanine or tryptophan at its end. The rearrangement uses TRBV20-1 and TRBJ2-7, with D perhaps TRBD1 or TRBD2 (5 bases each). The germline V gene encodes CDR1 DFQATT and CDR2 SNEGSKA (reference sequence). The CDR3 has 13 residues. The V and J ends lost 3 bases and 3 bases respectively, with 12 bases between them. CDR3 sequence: CSASGAVNYEQYL. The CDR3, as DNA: TGCAGTGCTAGCGGGGCGGTGAACTACGAGCAGTACCTC.

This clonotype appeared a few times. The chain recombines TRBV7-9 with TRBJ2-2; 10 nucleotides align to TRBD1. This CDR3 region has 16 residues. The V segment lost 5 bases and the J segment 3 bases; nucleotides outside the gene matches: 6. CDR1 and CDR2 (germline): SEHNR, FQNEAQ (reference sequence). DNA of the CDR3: TGTGCCAGCAGCGCCGACAGGGGGCGCTACACCGGGGAGCTGTTTTTT. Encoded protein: CASSADRGRYTGELFF.

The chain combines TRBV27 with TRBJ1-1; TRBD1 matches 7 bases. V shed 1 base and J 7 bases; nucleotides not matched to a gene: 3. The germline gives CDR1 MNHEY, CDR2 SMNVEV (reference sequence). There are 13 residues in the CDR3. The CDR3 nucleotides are TGTGCCAGCAGTTTATTCGACAGGGATGAAGCTTTCTTT. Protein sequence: CASSLFDRDEAFF.